This T cell receptor (beta chain) came from a study of T-cell reconstitution after alpha-beta-depleted transplantation in children. The sample holds a few counts of this clonotype. Germline CDR1 reads DFQATT; CDR2 reads SNEGSKA (reference sequence). This CDR3 has 18 amino acids. Unique molecular identifiers tagged the TCRbeta library. MiXCR, run by TCRdb on the PCR reads, gives a single entry per CDR3 protein. The top ten hold 2% to 3% of the sample, which has around 370,000 distinct CDR3 sequences, around 10% seen once. The receptor's source is a human donor who donated a stem cell graft to a child with acute lymphoblastic leukemia. The V call is TRBV20-1, the J call TRBJ1-1, with 9 bases that match TRBD1. The sample in question was PBMCs from the stem cell graft donor, obtained from the stem cell graft. CDR3 in DNA: TGCACTGTACACGGGACAGGGAGCTCGATGAGCCTGAACACTGAAGCTTTCTTT. Its translation is CTVHGTGSSMSLNTEAFF.